The clone carrying this TCR beta chain has more than one count but fewer than ten. What it binds is unknown. The V and J ends lost 5 bases and 2 bases, in that order; junction bases with no gene match: 4. Germline assignment: CDR1 SGHTA and CDR2 FQGTGA. The CDR3 runs 15 residues. With constant-segment primers, 5'RACE yielded cDNA libraries of TCR alpha and TCR beta that carried sample barcodes and UMIs. One entry per CDR3 protein results from TCRdb running MiXCR on the 5' RACE reads. The sample carries 300,000 to 400,000 distinct CDR3 sequences, 21% recorded once. This entry is derived from a study of T-cell memory formation after mild COVID-19. Study background: For the most part, TCR clusters were specific to one donor.

Regarding the study as a whole: Largely, contracting CD4+ clones fell within CM and EM, and contracting CD8+ clones within EMRA. For second-wave clones that peaked at day 37, SARS-CoV-2 specificity went unverified.

The sample comprised PBMCs or a T cell subset sorted from them (not recorded which). The chain has TRBV7-3 and TRBJ2-3; 10 nucleotides match TRBD2. The sequence was collected from an adult woman who had mild COVID-19 (a few samples of this study predate the infection). Cell type and time point are not known. CDR3 nucleotide sequence: TGTGCCAGCAGCCAAGGGACTAGCGTCACAGATACGCAGTATTTT. It specifies CASSQGTSVTDTQYF.